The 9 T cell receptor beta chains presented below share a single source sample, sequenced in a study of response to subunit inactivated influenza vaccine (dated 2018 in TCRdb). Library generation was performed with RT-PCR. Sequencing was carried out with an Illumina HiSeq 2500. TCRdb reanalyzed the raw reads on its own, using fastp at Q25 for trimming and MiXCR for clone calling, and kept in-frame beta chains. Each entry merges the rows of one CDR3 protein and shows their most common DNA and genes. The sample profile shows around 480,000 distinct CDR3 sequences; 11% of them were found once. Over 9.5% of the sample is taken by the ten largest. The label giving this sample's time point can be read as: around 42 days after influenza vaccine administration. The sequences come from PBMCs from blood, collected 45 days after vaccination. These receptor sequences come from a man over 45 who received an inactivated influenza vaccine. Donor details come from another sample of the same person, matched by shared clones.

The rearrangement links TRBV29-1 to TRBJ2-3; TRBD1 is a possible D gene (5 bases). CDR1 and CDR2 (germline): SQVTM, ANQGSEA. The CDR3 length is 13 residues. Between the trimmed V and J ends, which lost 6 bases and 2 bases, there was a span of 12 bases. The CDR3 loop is CSVTGRNTDTQYF. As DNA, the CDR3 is TGCAGCGTCACAGGAAGGAACACAGATACGCAGTATTTT.

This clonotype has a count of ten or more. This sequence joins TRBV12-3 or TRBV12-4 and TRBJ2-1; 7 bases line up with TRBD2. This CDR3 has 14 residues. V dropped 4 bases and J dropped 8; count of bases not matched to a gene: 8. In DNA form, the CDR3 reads TGTGCCAGCAGTTCCCAGGGAGGGTGGGATGAGCAGTTCTTC. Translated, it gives CASSSQGGWDEQFF.

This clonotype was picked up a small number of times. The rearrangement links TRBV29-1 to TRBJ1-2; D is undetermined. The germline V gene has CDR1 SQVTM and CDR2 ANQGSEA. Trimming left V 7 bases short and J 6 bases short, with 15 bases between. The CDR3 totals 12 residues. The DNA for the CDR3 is TGCAGCGCTGGGAGGGAAGCTGATGGCTACACCTTC. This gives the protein CSAGREADGYTF.

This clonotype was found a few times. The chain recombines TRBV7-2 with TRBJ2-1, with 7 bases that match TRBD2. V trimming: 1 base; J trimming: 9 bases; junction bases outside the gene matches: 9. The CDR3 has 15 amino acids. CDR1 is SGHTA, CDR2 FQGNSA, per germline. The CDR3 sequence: CASSLVLASGLEQFF. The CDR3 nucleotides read TGTGCCAGCAGCTTAGTTCTGGCTAGCGGCCTTGAGCAGTTCTTC.

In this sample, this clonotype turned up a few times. This CDR3 reads CASSWGLAGGITYNEQFF. As DNA, the CDR3 is TGTGCCAGCAGCTGGGGACTAGCGGGAGGGATAACCTACAATGAGCAGTTCTTC. This chain connects TRBV28 to TRBJ2-1, with 16 nucleotides matching TRBD2. The CDR3 is 18 amino acids. The germline V gene encodes CDR1 MDHEN and CDR2 SYDVKM. V gave up 6 bases and J gave up 2 bases; unmatched junction bases: 7. The full variable domain, completed using reference TRBV28 and TRBJ2-1, is DVKVTQSSRYLVKRTGEKVFLECVQDMDHENMFWYRQDPGLGLRLIYFSYDVKMKEKGDIPEGYSVSREKKERFSLILESASTNQTSMYLCASSWGLAGGITYNEQFFGPGTRLTVL.

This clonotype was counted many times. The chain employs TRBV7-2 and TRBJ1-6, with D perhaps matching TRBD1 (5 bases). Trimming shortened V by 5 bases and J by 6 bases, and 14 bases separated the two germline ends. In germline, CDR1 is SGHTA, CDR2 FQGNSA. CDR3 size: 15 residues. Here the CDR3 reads CASSPGFAFNSPLHF. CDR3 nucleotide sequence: TGTGCCAGCAGCCCAGGGTTCGCCTTTAATTCACCCCTCCACTTT.

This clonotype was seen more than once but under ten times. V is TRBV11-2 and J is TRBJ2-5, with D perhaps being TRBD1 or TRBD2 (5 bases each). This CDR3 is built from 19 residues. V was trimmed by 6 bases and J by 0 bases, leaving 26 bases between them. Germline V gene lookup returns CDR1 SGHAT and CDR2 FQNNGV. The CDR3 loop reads CASRPGRTRVLRYQETQYF. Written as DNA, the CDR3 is TGTGCCAGCAGACCGGGACGGACAAGAGTTCTACGGTACCAAGAGACCCAGTACTTC.

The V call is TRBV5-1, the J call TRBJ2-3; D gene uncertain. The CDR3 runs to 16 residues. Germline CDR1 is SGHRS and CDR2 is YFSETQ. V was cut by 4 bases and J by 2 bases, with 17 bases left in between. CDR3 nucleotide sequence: TGCGCCAGCAGCCTAGGAGTGGAGACTTACACAGATACGCAGTATTTT. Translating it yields CASSLGVETYTDTQYF.

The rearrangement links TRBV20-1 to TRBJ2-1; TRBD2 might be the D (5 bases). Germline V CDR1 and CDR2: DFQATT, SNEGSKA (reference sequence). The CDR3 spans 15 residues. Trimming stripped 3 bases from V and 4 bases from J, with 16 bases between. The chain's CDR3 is CSARPARLLYNEQFF. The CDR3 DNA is TGCAGTGCTAGGCCGGCCCGACTACTTTACAATGAGCAGTTCTTC.